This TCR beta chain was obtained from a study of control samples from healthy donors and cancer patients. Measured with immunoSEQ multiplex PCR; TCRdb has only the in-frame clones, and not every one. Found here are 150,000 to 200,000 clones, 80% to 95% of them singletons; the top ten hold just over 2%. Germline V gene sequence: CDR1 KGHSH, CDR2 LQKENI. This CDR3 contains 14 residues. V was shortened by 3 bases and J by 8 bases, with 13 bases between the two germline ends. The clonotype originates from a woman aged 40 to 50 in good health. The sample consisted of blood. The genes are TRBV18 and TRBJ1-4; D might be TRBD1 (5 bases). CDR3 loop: CASSPLAGQEKLFF. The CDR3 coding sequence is TGTGCCAGCTCACCGTTGGCAGGGCAGGAAAAACTGTTTTTT.